The present T cell receptor beta chain was sequenced within a study of T cell responses to AZD1222 COVID-19 vaccine. Study outcomes and limitations: Clonal diversity may have been underestimated, and the donors were mostly white British, with more females than males. Reportedly, close to half of spike-specific TCRs are directed against unmutated variant regions.

This CDR3 has 12 amino acids. Looked up from germline, CDR1 is MNHEY and CDR2 is SMNVEV (reference sequence). The germline V and J ends were trimmed by 5 bases and 1 base, with 3 bases remaining between them. On this clone: Its antigen is unknown.

Data came from immunoSEQ multiplex PCR; TCRdb stores just in-frame clones and leaves some out. The sample yields roughly 150,000 clones, about 90% seen once. The TCR was taken from an adult in good health. This specimen was peripheral blood, taken on day 0 of AZD1222 vaccination. The J gene is TRBJ1-5, the V gene TRBV27; D is undetermined. Here the CDR3 reads CASSKSNQPQHF. Written as DNA, the CDR3 is TGTGCCAGCAGTAAGAGCAATCAGCCCCAGCATTTT.